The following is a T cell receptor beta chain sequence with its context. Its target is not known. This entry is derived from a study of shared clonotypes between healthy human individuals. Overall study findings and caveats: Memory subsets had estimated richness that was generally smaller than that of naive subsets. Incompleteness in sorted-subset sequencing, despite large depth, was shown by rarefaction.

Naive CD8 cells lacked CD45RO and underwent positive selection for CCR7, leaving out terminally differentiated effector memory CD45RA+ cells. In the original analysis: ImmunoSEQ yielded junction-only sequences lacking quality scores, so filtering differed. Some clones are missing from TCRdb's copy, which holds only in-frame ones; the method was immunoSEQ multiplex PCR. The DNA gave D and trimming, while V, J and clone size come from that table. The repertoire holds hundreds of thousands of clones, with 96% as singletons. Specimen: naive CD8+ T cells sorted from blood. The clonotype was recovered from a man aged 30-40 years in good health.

CDR3 DNA sequence: TGCGCCAGCAGCCCCGAGACAGGGAGTGGCTCGGAGACCCAGTACTTC. Encoded protein: CASSPETGSGSETQYF. The genes are TRBV4-1 and TRBJ2-5, with 7 bases matching TRBD1. This CDR3 has 16 residues. The trim removed 4 bases at V and 5 bases at J, leaving 13 bases unmatched. CDR1 and CDR2 from the germline V gene are MGHRA and YSYEKL.